Listed below are T cell receptor beta chains from one sample, sequenced in a study of T cell repertoires in ileal Crohn's disease. Using immunoSEQ multiplex PCR, the repertoire was profiled, and TCRdb retains in-frame clones only, with some absent. The table records 5,000 to 7,000 clones, over 60% of them present only once. Specimen: ileal tissue. The receptors shown here come from an adult with Crohn's disease. Each CDR3 is given with its conserved first and last residue. The order of the fields is CDR3 length, clone size, D gene, V gene, J gene, CDR3 protein, CDR3 DNA. A D gene is named only where the DNA matches it firmly. The size field is filled for only some rows; it gives once, few, many or a size class.

>15|-|TRBD2|TRBV11-2|TRBJ2-1
CASSFLAGGVDEQFF
TGTGCCAGCAGCTTTCTAGCGGGGGGGGTCGATGAGCAGTTCTTC
>16|-|TRBD2|TRBV7-3|TRBJ2-1
CASSPIAGGLHNEQFF
TGTGCCAGCAGCCCCATAGCGGGGGGCCTCCACAATGAGCAGTTCTTC
>14|-|TRBD2|TRBV19|TRBJ2-4
CASSIGRERNIQYF
TGTGCCAGTAGTATAGGGCGGGAGAGAAACATTCAGTACTTC
>14|-|TRBD2|TRBV5-4|TRBJ2-7
CASTQKSGGGEQYF
TGTGCCAGCACCCAGAAGAGTGGGGGAGGGGAGCAGTACTTC
>15|-|TRBD2|TRBV6-1|TRBJ2-7
CASSGRAAGSSEQYF
TGTGCCAGCAGCGGGAGGGCGGCAGGGTCTTCCGAGCAGTACTTC
>17|-|TRBD1|TRBV5-1|TRBJ2-3
CASSLAPTGGISDTQYF
TGCGCCAGCAGCTTGGCCCCGACAGGGGGGATATCGGATACGCAGTATTTT
>16|-|-|TRBV15|TRBJ1-1
CATSRDYAGVGTEAFF
TGTGCCACCAGCAGAGATTACGCGGGGGTAGGGACTGAAGCTTTCTTT
>14|-|-|TRBV6-1|TRBJ1-4
CASNLGGKNEKLFF
TGTGCCAGCAACCTGGGGGGTAAGAATGAAAAACTGTTTTTT
>14|-|-|TRBV28|TRBJ1-5
CASTVGALNQPQHF
TGTGCCAGCACCGTGGGGGCCCTCAATCAGCCCCAGCATTTT
>12|-|-|TRBV5-4|TRBJ2-1
CASSLEAGEQFF
TGTGCCAGCAGCTTGGAAGCGGGTGAGCAGTTCTTC
>13|-|TRBD1|TRBV28|TRBJ1-2
CASSAPGGFGYTF
TGTGCCAGCAGTGCGCCAGGGGGGTTTGGCTACACCTTC
>18|-|-|TRBV18|TRBJ2-6
CASSDSKDLQSRANVLTF
TGTGCCAGCTCAGACAGTAAGGACTTACAAAGTCGGGCCAACGTCCTGACTTTC
>15|-|-|TRBV15|TRBJ2-5
CATSRDSSGQETQYF
TGTGCCACCAGCAGAGATAGTTCAGGGCAAGAGACCCAGTACTTC
>15|once|TRBD1|TRBV5-5|TRBJ1-6
CASSGQGIRNSPLHF
TGTGCCAGCAGCGGACAGGGAATTCGTAATTCACCCCTCCACTTT
>18|-|-|TRBV9|TRBJ2-2
CASSVPGLSDPDTGELFF
TGTGCCAGCAGCGTCCCAGGCCTCTCAGATCCGGACACCGGGGAGCTGTTTTTT
>11|-|-|TRBV6-5|TRBJ1-2
CASGFNYGYTF
TGTGCCAGCGGATTTAACTATGGCTACACCTTC
>13|-|TRBD1|TRBV5-6|TRBJ2-3
CASSLDRTDTQYF
TGTGCCAGCAGCCTGGACAGGACAGATACGCAGTATTTT
>13|few|-|TRBV28|TRBJ2-5
CASRVDPQETQYF
TGTGCCAGCAGGGTTGATCCTCAAGAGACCCAGTACTTC
>16|-|TRBD1|TRBV29-1|TRBJ1-2
CSVKPGQGGRNYGYTF
TGCAGCGTTAAACCGGGACAGGGGGGAAGGAACTATGGCTACACCTTC
>15|-|-|TRBV27|TRBJ1-5
CASSSPGQINQPQHF
TGTGCCAGCAGTTCCCCAGGACAGATCAATCAGCCCCAGCATTTT
>16|-|-|TRBV5-4|TRBJ1-5
CASSTRGAASNQPQHF
TGTGCCAGCAGCACACGAGGGGCTGCGAGCAATCAGCCCCAGCATTTT
>14|-|TRBD1|TRBV30|TRBJ1-6
CAWSVLQGGSPLHF
TGTGCCTGGAGTGTACTACAGGGGGGTTCACCCCTCCACTTT
>16|medium-sized|-|TRBV27|TRBJ1-5
CASSAEGRLLNQPQHF
TGTGCCAGTTCGGCGGAGGGTAGGCTCCTAAATCAGCCCCAGCATTTT
>13|-|TRBD1|TRBV27|TRBJ1-1
CASSSGQATEAFF
TGTGCCAGCAGTTCCGGACAGGCTACTGAAGCTTTCTTT
>14|-|-|TRBV4-1|TRBJ2-7
CASSLSPSSYEQYF
TGCGCCAGCAGCCTCTCACCGAGCTCCTACGAGCAGTACTTC
>15|-|TRBD2|TRBV30|TRBJ2-2
CAWSATSEYAGELFF
TGTGCCTGGAGTGCAACTAGCGAATACGCCGGGGAGCTGTTTTTT
>16|-|TRBD2|TRBV19|TRBJ2-5
CASSIGVAGHQETQYF
TGTGCCAGTAGTATTGGGGTAGCGGGGCACCAAGAGACCCAGTACTTC
>13|-|-|TRBV19|TRBJ2-7
CASSIRDTYEQYF
TGTGCCAGTAGTATCCGGGACACCTACGAGCAGTACTTC
>15|-|TRBD2|TRBV7-9|TRBJ2-7
CASSLGSGRKNEQYF
TGTGCCAGCAGCTTAGGAAGCGGGAGGAAGAACGAGCAGTACTTC
>18|-|TRBD1|TRBV4-1|TRBJ1-4
CASSQYGSGQGRSEKLFF
TGCGCCAGCAGCCAATACGGATCTGGACAGGGGAGAAGTGAAAAACTGTTTTTT
>13|-|-|TRBV28|TRBJ2-7
CASSTSSSYEQYF
TGTGCCAGCAGCACAAGTAGCTCCTACGAGCAGTACTTC
>13|-|-|TRBV2|TRBJ1-6
CASQRSYNSPLHF
TGTGCCAGCCAACGCTCCTATAATTCACCCCTCCACTTT
>15|-|-|TRBV28|TRBJ2-1
CASSFGGSSYNEQFF
TGTGCCAGCAGTTTTGGGGGGAGCTCCTACAATGAGCAGTTCTTC
>13|once|-|TRBV30|TRBJ1-2
CAWTWNSFYGYTF
TGTGCCTGGACCTGGAACAGCTTCTATGGCTACACCTTC
>16|-|TRBD2|TRBV7-7|TRBJ2-2
CASSLGGGSGAGELFF
TGTGCCAGCAGCTTAGGTGGCGGGAGTGGAGCCGGGGAGCTGTTTTTT
>13|-|-|TRBV5-1|TRBJ1-1
CASSSGPNTEAFF
TGCGCCAGCAGCTCGGGACCCAACACTGAAGCTTTCTTT
>17|-|-|TRBV1|TRBJ2-1
CTSSQPGGGYEGDEQFF
TGCACCAGCAGCCAACCCGGGGGGGGATACGAAGGCGATGAGCAGTTCTTC
>13|-|TRBD1|TRBV30|TRBJ1-2
CAWRILGGGGYTF
TGTGCCTGGAGGATCCTCGGAGGGGGCGGCTACACCTTC
>15|-|TRBD1|TRBV7-8|TRBJ2-7
CASSSRTGGRYEQYF
TGTGCCAGCAGCTCTCGGACAGGGGGCAGGTACGAGCAGTACTTC
>14|-|-|TRBV15|TRBJ2-7
CATSREAGSYEQYF
TGTGCCACCAGCAGAGAGGCTGGCTCCTACGAGCAGTACTTC
>10|once|-|TRBV30|TRBJ2-7
CAWIIYEQYF
TGTGCCTGGATTATCTACGAGCAGTACTTC
>13|-|-|TRBV6-5|TRBJ1-2
CASSQWGQYGYTF
TGTGCCAGCAGTCAATGGGGGCAGTATGGCTACACCTTC
>16|few|-|TRBV5-1|TRBJ2-2
CASSFQYGGDTGELFF
TGCGCCAGCAGCTTTCAGTATGGGGGTGACACCGGGGAGCTGTTTTTT
>12|-|-|TRBV29-1|TRBJ1-1
CSVARMNTEAFF
TGCAGCGTTGCCAGGATGAACACTGAAGCTTTCTTT
>14|-|-|TRBV30|TRBJ1-1
CAWSRGTANTEAFF
TGTGCCTGGAGTCGCGGGACGGCGAACACTGAAGCTTTCTTT
>15|-|-|TRBV7-3|TRBJ2-2
CASGFGDSRTGELFF
TGTGCCAGCGGCTTCGGGGATTCGAGGACCGGGGAGCTGTTTTTT
>15|few|TRBD1|TRBV19|TRBJ1-2
CASSLTPTGAYGYTF
TGTGCCAGTAGCCTCACCCCCACAGGGGCCTATGGCTACACCTTC
>11|-|-|TRBV16|TRBJ2-7
CASSQGSEQYF
TGTGCCAGCAGCCAAGGGTCTGAGCAGTACTTC
>14|-|-|TRBV2|TRBJ2-1
CASSESGRINEQFF
TGTGCCAGCAGTGAAAGTGGACGGATCAATGAGCAGTTCTTC
>15|-|TRBD1|TRBV27|TRBJ2-7
CASNPTVTGRYEQYF
TGTGCCAGCAACCCAACGGTGACAGGGCGATACGAGCAGTACTTC
>15|once|TRBD1|TRBV6-5|TRBJ1-2
CASIQQQGLSYGYTF
TGTGCCAGCATCCAACAACAGGGGCTTAGCTATGGCTACACCTTC
>15|-|TRBD1|TRBV5-1|TRBJ1-2
CASSSGQGANYGYTF
TGCGCCAGCAGCTCCGGACAGGGAGCTAACTATGGCTACACCTTC
>14|large|-|TRBV27|TRBJ2-2
CASSPSLIFGELFF
TGTGCCAGCAGCCCCTCCCTCATCTTCGGGGAGCTGTTTTTT
>18|-|TRBD1|TRBV2|TRBJ1-5
CASSFELGQGTTNQPQHF
TGTGCCAGCAGTTTCGAGTTGGGACAGGGGACGACCAATCAGCCCCAGCATTTT
>17|-|TRBD2|TRBV7-8|TRBJ2-1
CASSLSLLAGGYSEQFF
TGTGCCAGCAGCTTATCCCTACTAGCGGGAGGATACAGTGAGCAGTTCTTC
>15|-|TRBD2|TRBV12-5|TRBJ2-5
CASGLFSGSGETQYF
TGTGCTAGTGGTTTGTTTAGCGGGAGTGGTGAGACCCAGTACTTC
>15|-|-|TRBV7-3|TRBJ2-5
CASSPGTYEGETQYF
TGTGCCAGCAGCCCAGGGACCTACGAGGGGGAGACCCAGTACTTC
>11|-|-|TRBV5-1|TRBJ1-3
CASRTGNTIYF
TGCGCCAGCAGAACTGGAAACACCATATATTTT